This TCR beta chain is drawn from a study of cytomegalovirus exposure and HLA in healthy donors. Notes on the study in general: In a later analysis, an Asian-associated ancestry cluster reportedly showed fewer N-insertions than the approximately 620-donor mean. Association of a missense DCLRE1C variant with TCR beta V- and J-gene trimming was reported in a later analysis.

At sampling all donors were nominally healthy, likely with unrecorded immune exposures. The study ran its PCR with 60 Vbeta and 13 Jbeta primers. Measured with immunoSEQ multiplex PCR; TCRdb has only the in-frame clones, and not every one. The sample yields fewer than 70,000 clones, 65% to 90% seen once. This clone occurred a few times. Its antigen is still unknown. The germline CDR1 and CDR2 sequences are LGHNA and YSLEER. CDR3 length: 16 amino acids. J was trimmed by 8 bases and V by 5 bases; bases with no gene match: 13. The source of this sequence is a human donor in good health. The gene calls are TRBV4-3 and TRBJ1-4; 8 nucleotides line up with TRBD1. Input material: PBMCs. CDR3 region: CASSLYTGTGDEKLFF. CDR3 coding DNA: TGCGCCAGCAGCTTATACACCGGGACAGGCGACGAAAAACTGTTTTTT.